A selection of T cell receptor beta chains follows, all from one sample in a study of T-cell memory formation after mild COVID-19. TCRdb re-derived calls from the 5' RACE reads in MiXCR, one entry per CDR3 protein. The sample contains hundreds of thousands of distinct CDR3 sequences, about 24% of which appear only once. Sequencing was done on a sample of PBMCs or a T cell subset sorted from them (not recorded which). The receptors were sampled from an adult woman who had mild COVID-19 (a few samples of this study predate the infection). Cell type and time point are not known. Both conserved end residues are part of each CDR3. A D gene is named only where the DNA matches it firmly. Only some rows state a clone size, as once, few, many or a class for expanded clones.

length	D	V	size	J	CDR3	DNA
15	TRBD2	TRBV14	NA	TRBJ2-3	CASSPSGVSTDTQYF	TGTGCCAGCAGCCCTAGCGGGGTTAGCACAGATACGCAGTATTTT
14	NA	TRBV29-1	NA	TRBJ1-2	CSVEGEGSPYGYTF	TGCAGCGTTGAAGGAGAAGGATCTCCGTATGGCTACACCTTC
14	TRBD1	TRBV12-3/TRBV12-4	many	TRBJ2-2	CASSPGQTTGELFF	TGTGCCAGCAGCCCGGGACAGACCACCGGGGAGCTGTTTTTT
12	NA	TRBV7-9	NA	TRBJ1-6	CASSLGRSPLHF	TGTGCCAGCAGCTTAGGCCGGTCACCCCTCCACTTT
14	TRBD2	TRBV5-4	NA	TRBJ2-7	CASSFRLAGGEQYF	TGTGCCAGCAGCTTCCGACTAGCGGGAGGGGAGCAGTACTTC
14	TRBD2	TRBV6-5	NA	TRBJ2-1	CASRPGLGVNEQFF	TGTGCCAGCAGGCCGGGACTAGGAGTCAATGAGCAGTTCTTC
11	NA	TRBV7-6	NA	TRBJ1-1	CASSSQAEAFF	TGTGCCAGCAGCTCGCAGGCTGAAGCTTTCTTT
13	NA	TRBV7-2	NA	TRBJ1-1	CASSLNSDTEAFF	TGTGCCAGCAGCTTAAACTCTGACACTGAAGCTTTCTTT
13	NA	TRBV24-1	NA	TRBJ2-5	CATTTGDTETQYF	TGTGCCACCACCACGGGGGACACTGAGACCCAGTACTTC
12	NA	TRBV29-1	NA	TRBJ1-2	CSVEDLSGGYTF	TGCAGCGTTGAAGATCTTTCGGGTGGCTACACCTTC
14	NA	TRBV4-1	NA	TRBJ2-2	CASSEGEDTGELFF	TGCGCCAGCAGCGAGGGAGAAGACACCGGGGAGCTGTTTTTT
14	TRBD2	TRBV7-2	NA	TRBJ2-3	CASSPEGLAGTQYF	TGTGCCAGCAGCCCGGAAGGACTAGCGGGTACGCAGTATTTT
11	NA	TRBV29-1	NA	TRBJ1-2	CSVLGSQGYTF	TGCAGCGTTTTGGGCAGCCAGGGCTACACCTTC
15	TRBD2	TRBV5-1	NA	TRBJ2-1	CASSLVAGVSDEQFF	TGCGCCAGCAGCTTGGTAGCGGGAGTTAGCGATGAGCAGTTCTTC
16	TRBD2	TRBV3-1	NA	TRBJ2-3	CASSPKTSGGSDTQYF	TGTGCCAGCAGCCCGAAGACTAGCGGGGGCTCGGATACGCAGTATTTT
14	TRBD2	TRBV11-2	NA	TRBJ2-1	CASSEWEGYNEQFF	TGTGCCAGCAGCGAGTGGGAGGGCTACAATGAGCAGTTCTTC
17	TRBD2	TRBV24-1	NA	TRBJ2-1	CATSESGLAEHYNEQFF	TGTGCCACCAGTGAGTCCGGACTAGCGGAACACTACAATGAGCAGTTCTTC
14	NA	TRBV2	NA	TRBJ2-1	CASSEGELANEQFF	TGTGCCAGCAGTGAGGGAGAACTAGCCAATGAGCAGTTCTTC
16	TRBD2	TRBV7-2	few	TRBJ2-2	CASRQLAGTNTGELFF	TGTGCCAGCAGACAACTAGCGGGAACGAACACCGGGGAGCTGTTTTTT
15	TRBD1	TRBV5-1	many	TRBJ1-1	CASSLGDRGITEAFF	TGCGCCAGCAGCTTGGGGGACAGGGGAATCACTGAAGCTTTCTTT
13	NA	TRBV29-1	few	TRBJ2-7	CSVRQLGSYEQYF	TGCAGCGTCCGGCAGCTGGGGTCCTACGAGCAGTACTTC
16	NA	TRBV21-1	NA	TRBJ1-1	CASSKWRRMVNTEAFF	TGTGCCAGCAGCAAATGGCGGAGGATGGTGAACACTGAAGCTTTCTTT
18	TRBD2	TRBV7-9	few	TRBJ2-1	CASSWLAGDLDTYNEQFF	TGTGCCAGCAGCTGGCTAGCGGGGGACTTAGATACCTACAATGAGCAGTTCTTC
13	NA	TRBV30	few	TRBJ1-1	CAWSVRMNTEAFF	TGTGCCTGGAGTGTACGCATGAACACTGAAGCTTTCTTT
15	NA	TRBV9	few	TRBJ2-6	CASSVLPSGANVLTF	TGTGCCAGCAGCGTACTTCCCTCTGGGGCCAACGTCCTGACTTTC
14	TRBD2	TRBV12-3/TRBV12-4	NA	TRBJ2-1	CASTRLAGGNEQFF	TGTGCCAGCACAAGACTAGCGGGGGGAAATGAGCAGTTCTTC
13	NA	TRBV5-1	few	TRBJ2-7	CASSLVGDYEQYF	TGCGCCAGCAGCTTGGTGGGGGACTACGAGCAGTACTTC
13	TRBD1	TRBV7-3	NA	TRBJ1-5	CAGIPTGCKPQHF	TGTGCCGGGATACCGACAGGGTGTAAGCCCCAGCATTTT
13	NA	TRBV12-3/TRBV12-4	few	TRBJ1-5	CASSRQTHQPQHF	TGTGCCAGCAGTAGACAGACCCATCAGCCCCAGCATTTT
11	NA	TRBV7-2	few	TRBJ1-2	CASNSIDGYTF	TGTGCCAGTAATTCGATAGATGGCTACACCTTC
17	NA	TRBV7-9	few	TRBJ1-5	CASSLALRKDSNQPQHF	TGTGCCAGCAGCTTAGCTCTCCGGAAAGATAGCAATCAGCCCCAGCATTTT
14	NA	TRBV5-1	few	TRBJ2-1	CASSLEQSYNEQFF	TGCGCCAGCAGCTTGGAACAGAGTTACAATGAGCAGTTCTTC
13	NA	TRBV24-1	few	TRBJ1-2	CATSNSESYGYTF	TGTGCCACCAGTAACTCCGAATCCTATGGCTACACCTTC
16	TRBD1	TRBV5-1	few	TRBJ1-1	CASSLYGQVENTEAFF	TGCGCCAGCAGCCTATACGGACAGGTGGAGAACACTGAAGCTTTCTTT
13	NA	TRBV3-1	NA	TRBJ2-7	CASSHRSAYEQYF	TGTGCCAGCAGCCACCGGTCGGCCTACGAGCAGTACTTC
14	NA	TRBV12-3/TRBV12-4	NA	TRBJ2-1	CASSSIPTVTGEFF	TGTGCCAGCAGTTCCATCCCGACCGTGACGGGAGAGTTCTTC
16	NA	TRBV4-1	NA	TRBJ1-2	CASSPPDSAPKYGYTF	TGCGCCAGCAGCCCTCCCGATTCTGCCCCAAAATATGGCTACACCTTC
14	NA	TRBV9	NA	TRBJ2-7	CASSVSSRDYEQYF	TGTGCCAGCAGCGTTTCAAGCAGAGACTACGAGCAGTACTTC
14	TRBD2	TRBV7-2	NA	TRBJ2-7	CASSPGLASAEQYF	TGTGCCAGCAGCCCGGGACTAGCGAGCGCAGAGCAGTACTTC
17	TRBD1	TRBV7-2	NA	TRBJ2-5	CASSLVGDSGFAETQYF	TGTGCCAGCAGCTTAGTTGGGGACAGTGGCTTCGCAGAGACCCAGTACTTC
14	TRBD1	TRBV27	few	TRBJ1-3	CASSLDREANTIYF	TGTGCCAGCAGCCTCGACAGGGAAGCGAACACCATATATTTT
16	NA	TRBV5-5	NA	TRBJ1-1	CASSLLGLMGNTEAFF	TGTGCCAGCAGCTTGCTAGGCCTGATGGGCAACACTGAAGCTTTCTTT
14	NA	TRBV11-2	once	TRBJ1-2	CASSLARGGYGYTF	TGTGCCAGCAGCTTAGCCCGGGGGGGCTATGGCTACACCTTC
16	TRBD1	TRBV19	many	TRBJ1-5	CASSETGDGVNQPQHF	TGTGCCAGTAGTGAGACAGGGGACGGGGTCAATCAGCCCCAGCATTTT
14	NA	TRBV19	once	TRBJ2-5	CASSEPGWRETQYF	TGTGCCAGTAGTGAGCCGGGCTGGCGAGAGACCCAGTACTTC
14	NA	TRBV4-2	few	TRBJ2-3	CASSQAGVVDTQYF	TGTGCCAGCAGCCAAGCGGGGGTAGTGGATACGCAGTATTTT
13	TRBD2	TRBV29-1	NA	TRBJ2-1	CSSRLASYNEQFF	TGCAGCTCCCGACTAGCCTCCTACAATGAGCAGTTCTTC